This T cell receptor beta chain was found in a study of cytomegalovirus exposure and HLA in healthy donors. PCR employed 60 Vbeta and 13 Jbeta primers. Profiled with immunoSEQ multiplex PCR; TCRdb holds only in-frame clones, not every one. The table has some 150,000 clones, more than 75% seen once; the top ten hold approximately 8.7%. Study results and caveats: A later analysis revealed that TCR association rates differed between HLA loci, peaking at DRB1 and bottoming out at HLA-C. 16,951 TCR beta sequences were associated with HLA alleles at 0.05 false discovery rate in a later analysis. A later analysis linked a missense DCLRE1C variant to TCR beta V- and J-gene trimming.

Germline V CDR1 and CDR2: SGHVS, FQNEAQ. J gave up 7 bases and V 1 base, and 15 bases lay outside the gene matches. This CDR3 has 17 residues. As to this clone: Its cognate antigen is unknown.

The gene calls are TRBV7-8 and TRBJ2-7; the match to TRBD2 covers 8 bases. The clonotype comes from a young man in good health and CMV-seropositive. Material: PBMCs. The CDR3 here is CASSLVSQGAGVFEQYF. The DNA for the CDR3 is TGTGCCAGCAGCTTAGTCTCACAGGGAGCGGGAGTCTTTGAGCAGTACTTC.